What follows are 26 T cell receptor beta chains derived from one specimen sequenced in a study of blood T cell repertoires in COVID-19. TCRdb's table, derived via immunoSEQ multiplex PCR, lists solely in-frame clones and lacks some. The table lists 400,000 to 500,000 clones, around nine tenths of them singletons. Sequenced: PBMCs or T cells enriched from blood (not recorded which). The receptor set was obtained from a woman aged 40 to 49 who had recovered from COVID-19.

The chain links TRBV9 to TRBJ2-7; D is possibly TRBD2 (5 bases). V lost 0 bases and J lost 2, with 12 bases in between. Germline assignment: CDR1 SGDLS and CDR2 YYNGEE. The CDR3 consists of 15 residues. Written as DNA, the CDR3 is TGTGCCAGCAGCGTAGTGGCTAGCCCCACCTACGAGCAGTACTTC. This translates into CASSVVASPTYEQYF.

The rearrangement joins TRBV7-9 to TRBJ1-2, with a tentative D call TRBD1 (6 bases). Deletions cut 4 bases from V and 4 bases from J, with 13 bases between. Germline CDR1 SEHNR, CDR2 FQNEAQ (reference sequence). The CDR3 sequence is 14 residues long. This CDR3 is CASSSDGQSYGYTF. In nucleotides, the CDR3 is TGTGCCAGCAGCTCTGACGGACAGTCCTATGGCTACACCTTC.

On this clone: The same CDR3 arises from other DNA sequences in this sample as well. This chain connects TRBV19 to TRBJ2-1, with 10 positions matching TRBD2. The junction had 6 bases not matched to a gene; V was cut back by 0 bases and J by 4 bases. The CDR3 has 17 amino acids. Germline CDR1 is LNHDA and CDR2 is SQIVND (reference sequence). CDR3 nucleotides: TGTGCCAGTAGTATAGATCCAACTAGCGGGACATACAATGAGCAGTTCTTC. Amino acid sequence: CASSIDPTSGTYNEQFF. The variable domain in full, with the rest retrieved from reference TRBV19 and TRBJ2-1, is DGGITQSPKYLFRKEGQNVTLSCEQNLNHDAMYWYRQDPGQGLRLIYYSQIVNDFQKGDIAEGYSVSREKKESFPLTVTSAQKNPTAFYLCASSIDPTSGTYNEQFFGPGTRLTVL.

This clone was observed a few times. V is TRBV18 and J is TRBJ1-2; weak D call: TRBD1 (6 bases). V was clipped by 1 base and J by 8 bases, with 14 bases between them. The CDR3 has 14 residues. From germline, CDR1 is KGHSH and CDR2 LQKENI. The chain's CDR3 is CASSPQQGISGYTF. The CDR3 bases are TGTGCCAGCTCACCACAACAGGGTATTAGCGGCTACACCTTC.

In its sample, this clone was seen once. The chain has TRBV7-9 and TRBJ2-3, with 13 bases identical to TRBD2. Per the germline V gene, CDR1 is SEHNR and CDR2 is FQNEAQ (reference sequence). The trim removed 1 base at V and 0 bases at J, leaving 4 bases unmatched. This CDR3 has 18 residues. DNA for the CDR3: TGTGCCAGCAGCTTAGGACTAGCGGGAGGTGTTAGCACAGATACGCAGTATTTT. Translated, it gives CASSLGLAGGVSTDTQYF.

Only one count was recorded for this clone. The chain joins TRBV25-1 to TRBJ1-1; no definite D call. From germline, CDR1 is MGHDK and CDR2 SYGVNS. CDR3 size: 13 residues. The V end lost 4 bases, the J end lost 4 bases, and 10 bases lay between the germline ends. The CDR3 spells CASSVTLGTEAFF. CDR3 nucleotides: TGTGCCAGCAGTGTCACCCTAGGCACTGAAGCTTTCTTT.

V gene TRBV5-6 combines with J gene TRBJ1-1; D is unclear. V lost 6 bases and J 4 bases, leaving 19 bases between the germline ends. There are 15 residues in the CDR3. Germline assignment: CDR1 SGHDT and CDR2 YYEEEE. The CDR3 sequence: CASNLRAGVGTEAFF. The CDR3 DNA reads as TGTGCCAGCAACCTCCGGGCCGGGGTAGGCACTGAAGCTTTCTTT.

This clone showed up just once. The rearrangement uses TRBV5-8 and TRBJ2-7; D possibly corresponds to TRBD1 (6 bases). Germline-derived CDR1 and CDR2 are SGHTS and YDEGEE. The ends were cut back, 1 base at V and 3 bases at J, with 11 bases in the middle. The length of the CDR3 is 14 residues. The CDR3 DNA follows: TGTGCCAGCAGCTTGACAGGGATAGGCTACGAGCAGTACTTC. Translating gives CASSLTGIGYEQYF.

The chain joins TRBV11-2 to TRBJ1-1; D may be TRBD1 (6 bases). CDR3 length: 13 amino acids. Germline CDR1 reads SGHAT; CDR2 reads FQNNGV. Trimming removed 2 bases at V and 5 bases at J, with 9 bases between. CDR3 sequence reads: CASSLMRGTEAFF. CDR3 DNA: TGTGCCAGCAGCTTAATGAGGGGGACTGAAGCTTTCTTT.

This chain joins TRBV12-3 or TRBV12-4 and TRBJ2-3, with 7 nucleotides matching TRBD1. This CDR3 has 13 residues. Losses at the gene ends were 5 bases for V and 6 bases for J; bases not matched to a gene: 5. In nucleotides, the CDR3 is TGTGCCAGCAGTCAGGGACAGTCGGATACGCAGTATTTT. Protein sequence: CASSQGQSDTQYF.

CDR3 sequence reads: CASSQDGSGSYNEQFF. The CDR3 DNA reads TGTGCCAGCAGCCAAGATGGTAGCGGGTCTTACAATGAGCAGTTCTTC. V is TRBV5-6 and J is TRBJ2-1; 7 nucleotides align to TRBD2. This CDR3 has 16 residues. V dropped 4 bases and J dropped 4; count of bases not matched to a gene: 11. Germline lookup yields CDR1 SGHDT and CDR2 YYEEEE.

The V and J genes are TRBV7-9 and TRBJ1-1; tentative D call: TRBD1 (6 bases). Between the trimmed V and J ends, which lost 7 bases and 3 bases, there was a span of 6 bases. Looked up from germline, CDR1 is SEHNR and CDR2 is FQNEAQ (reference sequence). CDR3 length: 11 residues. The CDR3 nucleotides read TGTGCCAGCAACAGGGACACTGAAGCTTTCTTT. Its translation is CASNRDTEAFF.

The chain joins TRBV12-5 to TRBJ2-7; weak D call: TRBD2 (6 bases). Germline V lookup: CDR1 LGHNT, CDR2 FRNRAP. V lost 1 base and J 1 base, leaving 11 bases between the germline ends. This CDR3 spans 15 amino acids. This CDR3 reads CASGLDWDFSYEQYF. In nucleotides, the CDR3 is TGTGCTAGTGGTTTGGACTGGGACTTTTCCTACGAGCAGTACTTC.

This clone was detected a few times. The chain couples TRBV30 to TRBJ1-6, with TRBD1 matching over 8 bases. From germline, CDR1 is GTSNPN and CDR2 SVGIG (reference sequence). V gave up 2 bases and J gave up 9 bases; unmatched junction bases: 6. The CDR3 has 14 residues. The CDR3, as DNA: TGTGCCTGGAGTACTAGGACAGGGAGTTCACCCCTCCACTTT. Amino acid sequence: CAWSTRTGSSPLHF.

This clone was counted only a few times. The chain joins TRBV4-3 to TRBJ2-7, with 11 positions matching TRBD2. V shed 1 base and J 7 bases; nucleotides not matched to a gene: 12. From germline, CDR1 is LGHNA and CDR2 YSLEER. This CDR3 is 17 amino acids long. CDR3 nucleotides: TGCGCCAGCAGCCAAGCTCCGACGGCTAGCGGGAGGTTTGAGCAGTACTTC. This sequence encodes CASSQAPTASGRFEQYF.

The chain's CDR3 is CASSRGRGGWYNEQFF. The CDR3 DNA follows: TGTGCCAGCAGCCGGGGCCGGGGGGGATGGTACAATGAGCAGTTCTTC. The rearrangement uses TRBV7-2 and TRBJ2-1; 8 nucleotides match TRBD2. Germline assignment: CDR1 SGHTA and CDR2 FQGNSA. This CDR3 spans 16 amino acids. Unmatched junction bases numbered 10, after V lost 5 bases and J lost 4 bases.

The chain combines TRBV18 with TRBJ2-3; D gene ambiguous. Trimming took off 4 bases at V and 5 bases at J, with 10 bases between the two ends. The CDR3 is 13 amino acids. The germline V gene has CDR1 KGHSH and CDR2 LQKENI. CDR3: CASSLSVGDTQYF. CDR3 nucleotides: TGTGCCAGCTCACTTTCGGTTGGAGATACGCAGTATTTT.

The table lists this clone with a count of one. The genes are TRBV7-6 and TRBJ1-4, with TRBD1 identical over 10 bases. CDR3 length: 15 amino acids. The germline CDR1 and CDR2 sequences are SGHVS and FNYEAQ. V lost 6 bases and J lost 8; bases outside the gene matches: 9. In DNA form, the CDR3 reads TGTGCCAGCAGGGCGACGACAGGGGGCAGAGAAAAACTGTTTTTT. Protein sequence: CASRATTGGREKLFF. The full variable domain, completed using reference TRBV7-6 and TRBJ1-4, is GAGVSQSPRYKVTKRGQDVALRCDPISGHVSLYWYRQALGQGPEFLTYFNYEAQQDKSGLPNDRFSAERPEGSISTLTIQRTEQRDSAMYRCASRATTGGREKLFFGSGTQLSVL.

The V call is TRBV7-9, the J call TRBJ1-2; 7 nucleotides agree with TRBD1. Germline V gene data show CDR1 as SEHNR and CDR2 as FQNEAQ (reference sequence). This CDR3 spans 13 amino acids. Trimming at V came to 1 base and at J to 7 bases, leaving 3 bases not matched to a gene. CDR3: CASSLEGALGYTF. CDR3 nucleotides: TGTGCCAGCAGCTTAGAGGGGGCTCTTGGCTACACCTTC.

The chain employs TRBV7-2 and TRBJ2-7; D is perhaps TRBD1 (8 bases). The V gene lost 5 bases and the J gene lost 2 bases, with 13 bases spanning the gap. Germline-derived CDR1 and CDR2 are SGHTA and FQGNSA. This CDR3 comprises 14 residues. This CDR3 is CASSRTGGAYEQYF. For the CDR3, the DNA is TGTGCCAGCAGCCGTACAGGGGGGGCCTACGAGCAGTACTTC.

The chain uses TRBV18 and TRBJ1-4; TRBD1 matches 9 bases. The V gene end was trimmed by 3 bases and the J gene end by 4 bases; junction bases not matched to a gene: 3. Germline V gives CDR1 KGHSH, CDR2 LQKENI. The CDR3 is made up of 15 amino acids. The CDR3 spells CASSPGQGFNEKLFF. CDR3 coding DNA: TGTGCCAGCTCACCCGGACAGGGGTTTAATGAAAAACTGTTTTTT.

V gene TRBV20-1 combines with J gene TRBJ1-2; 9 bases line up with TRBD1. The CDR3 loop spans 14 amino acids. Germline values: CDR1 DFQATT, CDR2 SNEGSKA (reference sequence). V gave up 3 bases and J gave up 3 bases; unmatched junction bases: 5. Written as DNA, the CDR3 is TGCAGTGCTAGTAAGGACAGGGGATACTATGGCTACACCTTC. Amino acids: CSASKDRGYYGYTF.

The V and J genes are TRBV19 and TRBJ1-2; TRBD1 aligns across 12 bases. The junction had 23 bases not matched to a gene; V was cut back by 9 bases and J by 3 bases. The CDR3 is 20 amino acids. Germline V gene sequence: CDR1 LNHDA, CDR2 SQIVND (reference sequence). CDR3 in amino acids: CAREPGQGAVGLCNDYGYTF. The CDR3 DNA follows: TGTGCCAGGGAACCGGGACAGGGGGCGGTCGGACTATGTAATGACTATGGCTACACCTTC.

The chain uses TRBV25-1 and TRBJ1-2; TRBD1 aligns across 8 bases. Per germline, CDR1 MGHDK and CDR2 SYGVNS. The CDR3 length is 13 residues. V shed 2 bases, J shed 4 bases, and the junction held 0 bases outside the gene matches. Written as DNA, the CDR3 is TGTGCCAGCAGTGAAGGGACAGGCTATGGCTACACCTTC. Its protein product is CASSEGTGYGYTF.

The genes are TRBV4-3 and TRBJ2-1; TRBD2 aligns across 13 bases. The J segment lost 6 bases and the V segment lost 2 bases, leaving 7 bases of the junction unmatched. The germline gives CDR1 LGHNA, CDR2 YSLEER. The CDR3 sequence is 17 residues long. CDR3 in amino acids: CASSQRLAGGSGNEQFF. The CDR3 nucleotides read TGCGCCAGCAGCCAAAGACTAGCGGGAGGATCAGGCAATGAGCAGTTCTTC.

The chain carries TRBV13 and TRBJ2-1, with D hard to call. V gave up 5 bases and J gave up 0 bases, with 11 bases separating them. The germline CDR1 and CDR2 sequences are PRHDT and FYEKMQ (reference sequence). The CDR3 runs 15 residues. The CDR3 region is CASSVTPSSYNEQFF. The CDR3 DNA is TGTGCCAGCAGCGTGACTCCGAGCTCCTACAATGAGCAGTTCTTC.